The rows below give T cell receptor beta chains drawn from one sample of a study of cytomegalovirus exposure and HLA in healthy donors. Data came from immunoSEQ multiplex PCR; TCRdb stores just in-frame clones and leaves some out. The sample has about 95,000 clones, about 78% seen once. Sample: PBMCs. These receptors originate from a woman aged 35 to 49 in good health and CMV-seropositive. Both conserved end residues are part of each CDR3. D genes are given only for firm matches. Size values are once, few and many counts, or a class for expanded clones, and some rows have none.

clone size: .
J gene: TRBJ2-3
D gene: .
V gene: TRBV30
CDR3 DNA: TGTGCCTGGAGTCATAACTTGATTGATACGCAGTATTTT
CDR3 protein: CAWSHNLIDTQYF

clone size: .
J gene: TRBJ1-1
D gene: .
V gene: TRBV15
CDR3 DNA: TGTGCCACCAGCAGGGGAGGGATTGAAGCTTTCTTT
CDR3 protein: CATSRGGIEAFF

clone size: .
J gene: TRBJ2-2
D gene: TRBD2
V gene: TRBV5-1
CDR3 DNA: TGCGCCAGCAGCTGGACCCTAGCGGGAGATGGAACCGGGGAGCTGTTTTTT
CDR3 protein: CASSWTLAGDGTGELFF

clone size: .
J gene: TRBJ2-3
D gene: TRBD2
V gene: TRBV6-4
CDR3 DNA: TGTGCCAGCAGTGACTCGACTAGCGGTAGCACAGATACGCAGTATTTT
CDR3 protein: CASSDSTSGSTDTQYF

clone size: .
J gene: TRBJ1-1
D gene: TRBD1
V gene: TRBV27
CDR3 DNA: TGTGCCAGCAGCACAGGGGGCACTGAAGCTTTCTTT
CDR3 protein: CASSTGGTEAFF

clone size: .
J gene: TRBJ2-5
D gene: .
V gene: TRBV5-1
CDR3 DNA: TGCGCCAGCAGCGTAGGGAGCGCCGGGAAAGAGACCCAGTACTTC
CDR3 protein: CASSVGSAGKETQYF

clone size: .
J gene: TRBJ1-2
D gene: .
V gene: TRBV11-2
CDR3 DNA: TGTGCCAGCAGTATAGGGAGCGGCCTTTTATATGGCTACACCTTC
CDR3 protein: CASSIGSGLLYGYTF

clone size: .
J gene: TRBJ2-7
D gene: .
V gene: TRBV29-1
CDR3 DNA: TGCAGCGTGCTAGCGAGACCCTACGAGCAGTACTTC
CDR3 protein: CSVLARPYEQYF

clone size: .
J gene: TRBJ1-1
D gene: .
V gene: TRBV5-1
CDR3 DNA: TGCGCCAGCAGCTTCGTTTCGGGGTTGCGACACATGAACACTGAAGCTTTCTTT
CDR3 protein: CASSFVSGLRHMNTEAFF

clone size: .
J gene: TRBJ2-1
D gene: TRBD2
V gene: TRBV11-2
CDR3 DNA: TGTGCCAGCAGCTTAGTGCCAGCGGGAGCTAAGAATGAGCAGTTCTTC
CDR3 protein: CASSLVPAGAKNEQFF

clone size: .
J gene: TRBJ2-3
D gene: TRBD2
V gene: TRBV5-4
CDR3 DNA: TGTGCCAGCAGCTTGGCTAGCGGGACGCCATTAGATACGCAGTATTTT
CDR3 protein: CASSLASGTPLDTQYF

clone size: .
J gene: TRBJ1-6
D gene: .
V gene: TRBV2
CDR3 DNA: TGTGCCAGCAGGAGACAGGCACCTAATTCACCCCTCCACTTT
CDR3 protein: CASRRQAPNSPLHF

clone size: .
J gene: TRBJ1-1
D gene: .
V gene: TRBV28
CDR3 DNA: TGTGCCAGCAGTAGAGGATTTTGGGGGCCCCTGAACACTGAAGCTTTCTTT
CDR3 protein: CASSRGFWGPLNTEAFF

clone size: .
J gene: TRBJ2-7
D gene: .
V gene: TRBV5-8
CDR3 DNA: TGTGCCAGCAGCCCGACGGTGGAGGCCCCCTACGAGCAGTACTTC
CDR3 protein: CASSPTVEAPYEQYF

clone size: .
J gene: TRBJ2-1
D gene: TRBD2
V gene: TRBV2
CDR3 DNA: TGTGCCAGCAGTGAAAGGACTAGCGGAAATGAGCAGTTCTTC
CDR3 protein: CASSERTSGNEQFF

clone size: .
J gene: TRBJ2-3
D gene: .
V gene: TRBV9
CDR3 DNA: TGTGCCAGCAGCGCCATAGACAGTCCCACAGATACGCAGTATTTT
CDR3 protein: CASSAIDSPTDTQYF

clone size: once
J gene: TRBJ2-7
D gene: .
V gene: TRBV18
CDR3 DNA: TGTGCCAGCTCTGGGAGCTCCTACGAGCAGTACTTC
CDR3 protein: CASSGSSYEQYF

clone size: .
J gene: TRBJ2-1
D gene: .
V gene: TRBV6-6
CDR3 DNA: TGTGCCAGCAGTTACTCTACCAGCAATGAGCAGTTCTTC
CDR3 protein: CASSYSTSNEQFF

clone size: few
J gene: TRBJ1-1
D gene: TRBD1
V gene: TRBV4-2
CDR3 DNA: TGTGCCAGCAGCCAAGCCCTACAGGGGGCCCACACTGAAGCTTTCTTT
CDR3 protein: CASSQALQGAHTEAFF

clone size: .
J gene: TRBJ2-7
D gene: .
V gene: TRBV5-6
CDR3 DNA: TGTGCCAGCAGCTTGGTTAGCTACGAGCAGTACTTC
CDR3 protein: CASSLVSYEQYF

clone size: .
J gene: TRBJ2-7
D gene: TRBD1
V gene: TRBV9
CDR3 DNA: TGTGCCAGCAGCCCGGGACAGATATACGAGCAGTACTTC
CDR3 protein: CASSPGQIYEQYF

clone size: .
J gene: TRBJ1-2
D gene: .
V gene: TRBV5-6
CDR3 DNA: TGTGCCAGCACGTCTACCTTTTCTTATGGCTACACCTTC
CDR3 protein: CASTSTFSYGYTF

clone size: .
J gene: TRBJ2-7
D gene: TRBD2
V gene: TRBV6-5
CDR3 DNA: TGTGCCAGCAGGACTAGCGGGGATCTTCCCTACGAGCAGTACTTC
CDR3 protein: CASRTSGDLPYEQYF

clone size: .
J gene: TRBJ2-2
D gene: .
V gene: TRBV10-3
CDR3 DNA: TGTGCCATCAGTGAAAGGACAGCGAACACCGGGGAGCTGTTTTTT
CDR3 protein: CAISERTANTGELFF

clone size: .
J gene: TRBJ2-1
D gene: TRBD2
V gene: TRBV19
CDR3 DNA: TGTGCCAGTAGTGAAGCTAGCGGGGCAACCCTTTCTGTACACATCTTC
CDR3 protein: CASSEASGATLSVHIF

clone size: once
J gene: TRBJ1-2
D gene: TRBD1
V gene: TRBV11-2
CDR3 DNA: TGTGCCAGCAGGGGACAGAGTTTCCCCGCTGGCTACACCTTC
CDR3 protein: CASRGQSFPAGYTF

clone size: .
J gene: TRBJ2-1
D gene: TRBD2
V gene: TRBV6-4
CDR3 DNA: TGTGCCAGCAGTGACTGGTCTAGCGGAGGCCACAATGAGCAGTTCTTC
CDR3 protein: CASSDWSSGGHNEQFF

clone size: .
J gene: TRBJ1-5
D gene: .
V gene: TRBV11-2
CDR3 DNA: TGTGCCAGCAGCTTAGGTTTCAGGCCCGAGCAGCCCCAGCATTTT
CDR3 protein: CASSLGFRPEQPQHF

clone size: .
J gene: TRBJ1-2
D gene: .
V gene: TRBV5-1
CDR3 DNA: TGCGCCAGCAGCTTTGACACATACTATGGCTACACCTTC
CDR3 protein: CASSFDTYYGYTF

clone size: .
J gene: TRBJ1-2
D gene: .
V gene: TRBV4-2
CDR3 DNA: TGTGCCAGCAGTCTAATGCGGACAGCCTTAAACTATGGCTACACCTTC
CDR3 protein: CASSLMRTALNYGYTF

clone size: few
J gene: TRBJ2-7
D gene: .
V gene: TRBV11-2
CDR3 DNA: TGTGCCAGCAGCTTAGATTACTACGAGCAGTACTTC
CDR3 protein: CASSLDYYEQYF

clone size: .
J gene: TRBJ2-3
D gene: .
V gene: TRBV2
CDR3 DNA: TGTGCCAGCAGTGACAGGGTAGGCACAGATACGCAGTATTTT
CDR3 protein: CASSDRVGTDTQYF

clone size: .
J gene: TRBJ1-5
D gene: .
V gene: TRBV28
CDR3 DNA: TGTGCCAGCCGAGGGGCCCTAGCGGGGCAGCCCCAGCATTTT
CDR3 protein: CASRGALAGQPQHF

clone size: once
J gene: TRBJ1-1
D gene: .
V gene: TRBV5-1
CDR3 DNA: TGCGCCAGCAGCTTAGACAGATTGAACACTGAAGCTTTCTTT
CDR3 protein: CASSLDRLNTEAFF

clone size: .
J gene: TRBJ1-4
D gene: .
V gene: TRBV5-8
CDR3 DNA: TGTGCCAGCAGCTTGGCCCGACAGACCGACGATGAAAAACTGTTTTTT
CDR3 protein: CASSLARQTDDEKLFF

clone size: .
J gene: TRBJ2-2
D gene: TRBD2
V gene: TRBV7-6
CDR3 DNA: TGTGCCAGCAGCTCGACATCCTGGACTAGCGGGAGCGGCGGGGAGCTGTTTTTT
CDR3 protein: CASSSTSWTSGSGGELFF

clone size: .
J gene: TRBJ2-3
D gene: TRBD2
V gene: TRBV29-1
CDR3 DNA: TGCAGCGTTGCGGGGCGGGAGGGCCAAGATACGCAGTATTTT
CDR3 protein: CSVAGREGQDTQYF

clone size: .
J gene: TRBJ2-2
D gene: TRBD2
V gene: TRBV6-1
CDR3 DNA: TGTGCCAGCAGCAGACTAGCGCTGAACACCGGGGAGCTGTTTTTT
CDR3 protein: CASSRLALNTGELFF

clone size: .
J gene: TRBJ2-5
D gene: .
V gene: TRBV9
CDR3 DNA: TGTGCCAGCAGCGTAGGGGGGGGACAGGCGGCAGAGACCCAGTACTTC
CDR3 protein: CASSVGGGQAAETQYF

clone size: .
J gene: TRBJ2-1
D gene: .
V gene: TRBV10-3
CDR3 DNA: TGTGCCATCAGTGAGTTGTCAGGTGAAGGCAATGAGCAGTTCTTC
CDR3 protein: CAISELSGEGNEQFF

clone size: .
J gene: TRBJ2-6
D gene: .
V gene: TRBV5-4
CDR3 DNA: TGTGCCAGCAGCTTGGGCGGTGGATCCTCTGGGGCCAACGTCCTGACTTTC
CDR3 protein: CASSLGGGSSGANVLTF

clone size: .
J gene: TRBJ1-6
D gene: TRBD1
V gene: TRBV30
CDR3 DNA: TGTGCCTGGAGTGCCGGGACAGGGGATTCACCCCTCCACTTT
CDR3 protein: CAWSAGTGDSPLHF

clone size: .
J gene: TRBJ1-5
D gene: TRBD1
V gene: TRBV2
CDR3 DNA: TGTGCCAGCGGACAGGGGCGGGATCAGCCCCAGCATTTT
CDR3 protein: CASGQGRDQPQHF

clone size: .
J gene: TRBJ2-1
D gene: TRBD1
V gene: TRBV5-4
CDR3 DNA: TGTGCCAGCAGCCCAACGGGACAGGGGGTGGAAAATGAGCAGTTCTTC
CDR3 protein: CASSPTGQGVENEQFF

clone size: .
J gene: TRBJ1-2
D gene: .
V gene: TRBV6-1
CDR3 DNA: TGTGCCAGCAACCAGGGGATCTATGGCTACACCTTC
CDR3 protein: CASNQGIYGYTF

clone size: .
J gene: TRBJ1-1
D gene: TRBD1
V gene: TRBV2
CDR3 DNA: TGTGCCAGCAAGGGGGGGACAGGGGGTTGGAACACTGAAGCTTTCTTT
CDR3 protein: CASKGGTGGWNTEAFF

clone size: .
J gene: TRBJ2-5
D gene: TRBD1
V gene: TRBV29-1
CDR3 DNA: TGCAGCGTTGAAGATCCCCAGACAGGGCGAGAGACCCAGTACTTC
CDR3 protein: CSVEDPQTGRETQYF

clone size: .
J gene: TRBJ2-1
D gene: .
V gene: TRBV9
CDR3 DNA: TGTGCCAGCAGCGTAGCTGGGCTTTACAATGAGCAGTTCTTC
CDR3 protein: CASSVAGLYNEQFF

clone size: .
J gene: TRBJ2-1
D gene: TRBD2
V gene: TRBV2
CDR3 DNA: TGTGCCAGCACCGGGACTAGCGGGAGCGTGGGACTGCAGTTCTTC
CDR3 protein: CASTGTSGSVGLQFF

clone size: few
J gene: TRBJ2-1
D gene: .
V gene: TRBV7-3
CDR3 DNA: TGTGCCAGCAGCCTAGCCCATCCCTACAATGAGCAGTTCTTC
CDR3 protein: CASSLAHPYNEQFF